The clone carrying this TCR beta chain was seen at least ten times. The data are from a study of human T cells and chemical hapten exposure. TCRdb ran MiXCR on the RACE reads and lists one entry per CDR3 protein. This table has 35,000 to 45,000 distinct CDR3 sequences, more than 8.5% appearing once. As to time point: patch test 2, 6 weeks after DPC sensitization. Stated treatment: therapeutic diphenylcyclopropenone sensitization with weekly scalp DPC. CDR1 SNHLY and CDR2 FYNNEI come from the germline V gene. Germline trimming cut 5 bases from V and 2 bases from J; bases unmatched to any gene: 13. The CDR3 has 17 residues.

This receptor was taken from a middle-aged woman with alopecia areata. Some clones in this sample may be carry-over from other donors' samples. This chain joins TRBV2 and TRBJ2-7, with 9 bases fitting TRBD2. The source material was whole blood, sampled in connection with sensitization to the hapten diphenylcyclopropenone (DPC). For the CDR3, the DNA is TGTGCCAGCAGTCTCGTGGGGGTAGCGGGGGTTACCTACGAGCAGTACTTC. Protein: CASSLVGVAGVTYEQYF.